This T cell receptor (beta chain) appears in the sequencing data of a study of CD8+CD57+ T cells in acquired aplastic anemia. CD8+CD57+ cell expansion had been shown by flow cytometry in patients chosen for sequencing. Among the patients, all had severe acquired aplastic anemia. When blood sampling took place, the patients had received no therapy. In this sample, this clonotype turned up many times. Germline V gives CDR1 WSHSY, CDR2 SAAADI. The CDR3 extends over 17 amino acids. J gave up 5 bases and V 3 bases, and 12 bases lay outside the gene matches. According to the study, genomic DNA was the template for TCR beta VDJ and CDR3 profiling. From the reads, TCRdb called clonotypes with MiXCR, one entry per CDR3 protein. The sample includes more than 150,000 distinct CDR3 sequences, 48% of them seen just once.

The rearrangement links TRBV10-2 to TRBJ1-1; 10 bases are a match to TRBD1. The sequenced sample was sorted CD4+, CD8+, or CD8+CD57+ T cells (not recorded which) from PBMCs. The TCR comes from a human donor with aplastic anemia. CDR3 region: CASSEGVGQGIGTEAFF. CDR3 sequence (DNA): TGCGCCAGCAGTGAAGGGGTGGGACAGGGGATCGGTACTGAAGCTTTCTTT.